The table lists the clone carrying this T cell receptor beta chain with many counts. Its antigen remains unidentified. These data originate in a study of read filtering for tumor transcriptome and immune sequencing. Study in general: Transcriptome libraries were built from DNase-treated RNA. RNA-seq yielded only roughly 75 to 1273 TCR reads, IR-seq about 4 to 10.27 million. Overall study results and limits: RNA-seq captured clonotypes less deeply and reliably than IR-seq. Without single-read clonotypes, shared clonotype proportions correlated more between IR-seq and RNA-seq.

The library was built from about 400 ng RNA with molecular barcoded adaptors for alpha/delta and beta/gamma chains. TCRdb re-called the reads with MiXCR, one entry per CDR3 protein. The sample gives 35,000 to 50,000 distinct CDR3 sequences, approximately 10% of which show up once; roughly a third is in the top ten. Sequencing input: a population of CD138-negative cells sorted from bone marrow. The receptor was derived from a donor at least 40 years old with multiple myeloma.

The CDR3 DNA sequence: TGTGCCAGCAGGTCGACAGATACGCAGTATTTT. Translating it yields CASRSTDTQYF. The chain employs TRBV28 and TRBJ2-3; the D is unclear. This CDR3 is built from 11 residues. Germline loops: CDR1 MDHEN, CDR2 SYDVKM. The ends were cut back, 6 bases at V and 3 bases at J, with 4 bases in the middle.